This T cell receptor beta chain was profiled in a study of cytomegalovirus exposure and HLA in healthy donors. Study background: In terms of ancestry, the Caucasian-associated cluster contained 81% of the roughly 360 genotyped donors. Study findings and constraints: In a later analysis, HLA-C alleles had the fewest associated TCRs, DRB1 alleles the most.

PCR primers comprised 60 Vbeta and 13 Jbeta primers. The method was immunoSEQ multiplex PCR; TCRdb's version includes in-frame clones alone and lacks a portion of them. The sample shows about 200,000 clones, around 87% of them seen only once. Details on this clone: The target antigen is unknown.

The CDR3 runs 14 residues. V lost 9 bases, J lost 3 bases, and 17 bases lay in between. Germline CDR1 and CDR2: SGHRS and YFSETQ. Donors in the study were healthy people who gave bone marrow. This receptor was identified in a woman between 18 and 29 years old in good health and CMV-seronegative. Sequences were obtained from PBMCs. The chain couples TRBV5-1 to TRBJ2-3; a weak D match, TRBD2 (6 bases). CDR3 sequence reads: CATKRRGGTDTQYF. CDR3 in DNA: TGCGCCACCAAGAGGAGGGGTGGGACAGATACGCAGTATTTT. Full variable domain (missing parts from reference TRBV5-1 and TRBJ2-3): KAGVTQTPRYLIKTRGQQVTLSCSPISGHRSVSWYQQTPGQGLQFLFEYFSETQRNKGNFPGRFSGRQFSNSRSEMNVSTLELGDSALYLCATKRRGGTDTQYFGPGTRLTVL.